This record looks at one TCR beta chain sequence and its context. The junction had 3 bases not matched to a gene; V was cut back by 3 bases and J by 6 bases. The CDR3 consists of 13 residues. Germline assignment: CDR1 KGHSH and CDR2 LQKENI. This sample was included in a study of cytomegalovirus exposure and HLA in healthy donors. With 60 Vbeta and 13 Jbeta primers, the PCR was carried out. Repertoires were generated with immunoSEQ multiplex PCR, while TCRdb's copy carries only in-frame clones and drops some. The table lists about 110,000 clones, about 70% of them singletons, with approximately 0.9% in the top ten.

The sequence derives from a woman aged 30 to 39 in good health and CMV-seronegative. This sequence joins TRBV18 and TRBJ1-1; the match to TRBD1 covers 8 bases. Sequenced sample: PBMCs. The CDR3 nucleotides are TGTGCCAGCTCACCGGACAGGGTGGCTGAAGCTTTCTTT. It specifies CASSPDRVAEAFF.